This note documents a single T cell receptor beta chain sequence. This receptor's antigen is unknown. No much larger clone exists at a distance of one base, and base qualities are not known. The library was made by the immunoSEQ multiplex PCR assay. For the multiplex PCR, a mixture combining 60 forward primers for TCR Vbeta segments and 13 reverse primers for TCR Jbeta segments was used. Amplification of the CDR3 region of rearranged TCR beta genes was performed with a multiplex PCR assay on genomic DNA. The amplified TCR beta libraries were sequenced on the Illumina HiSeq System as 87-base-pair reads. The source study handled its data this way. In a later analysis, some 80 million unique TCR beta chains were counted across the 650 to 700 repertoires, and about 10 million of these chains were shared by at least two donors. A nearest-neighbor algorithm error-corrected the raw reads and collapsed the reads into unique sequences, merging closely related sequences to remove PCR and sequencing errors. Alignment of CDR3 sequences to IMGT reference sequences was used to assign V, D and J gene segments. For a sequence to be retained, a match of at least six nucleotides was required to both a V gene segment and a J gene segment. A rearrangement counted as productive if the CDR3 had no stop codons and remained in frame with V and J, and every other rearrangement counted as non-productive. Following IMGT convention, CDR3 was defined as the stretch from the second conserved V-encoded cysteine to the conserved J-encoded phenylalanine. The earlier analysis of roughly 590 of the donors excluded sequences that lacked an unambiguous match to a single V gene segment. An earlier analysis of around 600 of the donors classified V segments as functional when productive rearrangements were above 56.7% and as segregating when the standard deviation between donors was above 5%. A statistical classification framework was developed to diagnose cytomegalovirus status using the catalog of TCR beta chain sequences. V and J gene assignment, in a later analysis, came from comparing TCR nucleotide sequences with IMGT/GENE-DB human TR gene sequences. A later analysis assigned CDR3 sequences and most-parsimonious VDJ recombination scenarios with the TCRdist pipeline. In a later analysis, each TCR beta chain was defined by its CDR3 amino acid sequence together with its V-gene family, and reads without a unique V-gene family were excluded. To address suspected cross-contamination and a sequencing artifact, a later analysis removed several hundred highly shared, low-generation-probability nucleotide sequences. A later analysis calculated a clonal expansion index for each public chain from normalized within-repertoire ranks of inferred template counts. A later analysis computed generation probabilities with a VDJ recombination model fitted to out-of-frame rearrangements, and checked the results against IGoR. Hypergeometric tests were used in a later analysis to score TCR-TCR, TCR-HLA and TCR-CMV co-occurrence, with a repertoire-size bias correction applied to the TCR pairs. To estimate false discovery rates, a later analysis permuted the HLA or CMV assignments 20 times. In a later analysis, co-occurring TCRs were grouped with DBSCAN, and TCRdist sequence similarity was added when clustering was performed within HLA-allele-positive subsets. Co-occurrence clustering excluded repertoires with fewer than 30,000 or more than 120,000 public chains, plus five with anomalous nucleotide sharing. TCRdb re-hosts the immuneACCESS table, in-frame sequences only. Its copies lack some clones; in the studies checked, an unresolved V gene accounts for under half of them, and the cause for the rest is not known. That table supplies the V and J calls and clone size; D and trimming were determined from the DNA. Recorded for this sample are under 250,000 clones; roughly 80% of them occurred a single time. Jointly, the top ten make up about 2.8% of the sample.

This entry is derived from a study of cytomegalovirus exposure and HLA in healthy donors (dated by TCRdb to about 2017). Turning to the overall study: According to an earlier analysis of 587 of the donors, 150 million to 200 million T cells yielded 117 million unique TCR beta sequences and about 300 Gb of sequence data. Of the approximately 400 genotyped donors, 81% fell in the genetic ancestry cluster associated with self-reported Caucasian donors. Typing coverage varied by locus: about 620-630 donors for A, B, C, DRB1 and DQB1; more than 500 for DQA1; more than 600 for DPA1; approximately 450 for DPB1. HLA typing covered class I and class II loci at four-digit resolution. Because of strong linkage in the cohort, four or five DR-DQ haplotypes were treated as single units for association and clustering. A later genetic analysis used genome-wide SNP genotypes for about 60% of the roughly 700 donors, treating that subset as a discovery cohort. The study profiled the T cell repertoires of 500 to 800 subjects by immunosequencing and related them to cytomegalovirus serostatus. Across some 400 genotyped donors of the cohort, an average of approximately 240,000 unique TCR beta nucleotide sequences per donor were sequenced, and roughly a sixth of those sequences were non-productive. All discovery cohort repertoires had been generated using a single sequencing platform. A later analysis re-examined previously published TCR beta repertoires from just over 650 donors and added high-resolution HLA genotyping to investigate patterns of TCR occurrence. The study aimed to test whether signatures of past pathogen exposure could be identified by cataloging public T cell receptors. An earlier analysis of nearly 600 of the donors applied high-throughput TCR beta sequencing to assess whether each TCR beta V gene segment acted as functional or pseudogenic. Donor age, sex, ethnicity and CMV serostatus were compiled alongside the repertoire data. Along with the roughly 670-subject first cohort, a separate validation cohort of around 120 different subjects was used. To predict cytomegalovirus infection status, the study combined high-throughput TCR immunosequencing, statistical association of individual TCRs with disease status, and machine learning. About 310 gigabases of sequencing data and 78 million or so unique TCR sequences were included in an early release covering around 600 HLA-typed donors. Rather than drawing on any new phenotypic data, the later analysis identified candidate immune exposures from TCR beta sequences and the way those sequences occurred across donors. Overall study results and their limits: In a later analysis, TCR association rates were found to vary across HLA loci, with the most associated TCRs seen for DRB1 alleles and the fewest for HLA-C alleles. A later genetic analysis reported fewer N-insertions in productive TCRs among donors in an Asian-associated ancestry cluster than the roughly 620-donor mean. The 87-base-pair reads could not distinguish some IMGT-functional V segments, including TRBV6-2 and TRBV6-3, so those segments were excluded. The study listed 164 TCR beta chains as associated with cytomegalovirus. The sequencing pipeline was judged likely to have produced a cluster of highly shared sequence variants as a technical artifact. Because some donors lacked HLA typing at each locus, the association tests relied only on the typed subset. In vitro tests confirmed that three of the cytomegalovirus-associated TCR beta chains recognize cytomegalovirus antigens. In a later genetic analysis, a missense DCLRE1C variant was associated with V-gene and J-gene trimming of TCR beta chains, and the association was replicated in an independent cohort. At a false discovery rate of 0.05, a later analysis linked 16,000 or so TCR beta sequences to specific HLA alleles. Most TCR sequences were seen in very few donors, while some public TCRs were found in many individuals. Correlated functional status among segregating V segments might be attributable to linkage disequilibrium, but an unknown experimental factor could not be ruled out. The presence/absence analyses assumed that sequencing depth was roughly uniform across donors, and that assumption may not be true. A later analysis found that most CMV-associated TCR beta chains appeared HLA-restricted, with HLA associations seemingly driven largely by CMV exposure. In an earlier analysis of more than 500 of the donors, most TCR beta V segments appeared in productive rearrangements about 90% or about 30% of the time, broadly matching IMGT annotations. Several of the top co-occurrence clusters appeared to be linked to parvovirus B19, influenza, CMV and Epstein-Barr virus, according to a later analysis. This cohort had only TCR beta chains sequenced, and the lack of alpha or paired-chain data limited which features could be detected. The only immune exposure information available for the cohort was CMV serostatus. When HLA alleles, especially DR and DQ, strongly co-occurred, attributing TCR associations to individual alleles was difficult. According to the authors, the approach could potentially be generalized to other disease states and immunological phenotypes. In a later analysis, HLA-associated TCR beta chains showed more clonal expansion and lower generation probabilities than non-associated chains that were equally common. Because counts were too low, about 18 rarely observed V segments, including chromosome 9 orphons, were excluded from the earlier analysis of several hundred of the donors. The classifier was reported to diagnose cytomegalovirus status with high specificity and sensitivity in both the original and validation cohorts. A further reported finding was that TCR beta sequences accurately predicted the HLA-A and HLA-B alleles for most subjects in the first cohort.

The cohort comprised 550 to 700 healthy bone marrow donors. At the time of sampling, every cohort member was nominally healthy, though immune exposures that went unrecorded were likely present. The donor tested CMV seronegative, placing the donor among the 350 or so seronegative members of the cohort. Each donor provided a peripheral blood sample, and peripheral blood mononuclear cells were used for TCR beta sequencing. Genomic DNA was extracted from the blood cell samples with the Qiagen DNeasy Blood Extraction Kit. V lost 7 bases and J lost 6 bases; the stretch between them is 14 bases long. Measured from the cysteine to the phenylalanine, the CDR3 is 12 residues long. Only the CDR3 portion is preserved as DNA: 36 bases, with reading frame beginning at the first base. From a lookup of the germline V gene, CDR1 and CDR2 are SQVTM and ANQGSEA.

Specimen: PBMCs. The chain is made from TRBV29-1 and TRBJ2-3; tentative D gene TRBD1, with 5 bases matching. The clonotype was recovered from a woman aged 25 to 39 in good health and CMV-seronegative. This receptor has the CDR3 CSAAAGPDTQYF. The sequenced DNA: TGCAGCGCCGCGGCAGGGCCTGATACGCAGTATTTT.